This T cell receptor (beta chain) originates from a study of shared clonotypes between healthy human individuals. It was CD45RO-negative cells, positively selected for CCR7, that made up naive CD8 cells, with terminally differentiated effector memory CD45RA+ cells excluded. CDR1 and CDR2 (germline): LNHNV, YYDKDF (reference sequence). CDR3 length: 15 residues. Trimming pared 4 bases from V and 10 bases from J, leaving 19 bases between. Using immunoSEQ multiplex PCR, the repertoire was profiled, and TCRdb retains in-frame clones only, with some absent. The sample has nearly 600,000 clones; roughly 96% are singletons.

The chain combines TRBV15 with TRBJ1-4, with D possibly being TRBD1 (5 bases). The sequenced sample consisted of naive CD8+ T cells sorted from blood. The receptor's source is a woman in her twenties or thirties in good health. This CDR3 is CATSTTVTQVRKLFF. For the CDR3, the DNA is TGTGCCACCAGCACGACAGTGACCCAAGTGCGAAAACTGTTTTTT.